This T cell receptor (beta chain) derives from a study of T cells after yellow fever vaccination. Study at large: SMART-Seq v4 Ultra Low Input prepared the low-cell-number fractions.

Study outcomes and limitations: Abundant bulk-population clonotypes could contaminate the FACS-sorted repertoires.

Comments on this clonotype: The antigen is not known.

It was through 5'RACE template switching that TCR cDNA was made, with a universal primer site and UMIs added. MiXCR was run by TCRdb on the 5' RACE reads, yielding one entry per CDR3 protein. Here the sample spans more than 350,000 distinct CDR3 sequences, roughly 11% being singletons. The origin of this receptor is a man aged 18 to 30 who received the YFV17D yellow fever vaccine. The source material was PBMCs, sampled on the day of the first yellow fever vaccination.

As DNA, the CDR3 is TGTGCCAGCAGCCTCAGACGGGGATCGAACACCGGGGAGCTGTTTTTT. The encoded protein is CASSLRRGSNTGELFF. The genes are TRBV7-2 and TRBJ2-2; tentatively, D is TRBD2 (5 bases). Trimming stripped 5 bases from V and 0 bases from J, with 13 bases between. Germline CDR1 SGHTA, CDR2 FQGNSA. The CDR3 runs 16 residues.